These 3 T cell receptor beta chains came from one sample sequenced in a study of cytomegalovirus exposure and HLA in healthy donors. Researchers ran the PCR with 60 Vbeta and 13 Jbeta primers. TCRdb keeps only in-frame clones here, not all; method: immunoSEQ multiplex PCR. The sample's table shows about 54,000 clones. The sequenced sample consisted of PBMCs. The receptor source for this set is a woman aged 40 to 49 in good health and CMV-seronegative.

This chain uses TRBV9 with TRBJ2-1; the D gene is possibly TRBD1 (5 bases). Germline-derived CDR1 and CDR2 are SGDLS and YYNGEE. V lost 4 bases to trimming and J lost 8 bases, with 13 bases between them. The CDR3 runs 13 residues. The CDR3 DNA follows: TGTGCCAGCAGCATGGACAAAGGCTATGAGCAGTTCTTC. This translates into CASSMDKGYEQFF.

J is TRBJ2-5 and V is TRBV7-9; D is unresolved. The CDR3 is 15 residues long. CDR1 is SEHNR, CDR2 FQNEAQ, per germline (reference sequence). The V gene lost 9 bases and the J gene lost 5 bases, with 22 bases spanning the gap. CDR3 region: CASIPNAPLRETQYF. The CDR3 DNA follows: TGTGCCAGTATCCCGAACGCCCCTTTGCGTGAGACCCAGTACTTC.

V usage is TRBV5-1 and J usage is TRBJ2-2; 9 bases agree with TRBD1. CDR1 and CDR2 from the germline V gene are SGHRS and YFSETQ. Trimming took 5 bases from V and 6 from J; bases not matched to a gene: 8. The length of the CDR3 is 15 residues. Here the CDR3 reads CASRSGTGLAGELFF. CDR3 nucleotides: TGCGCCAGCAGGTCCGGGACAGGGCTGGCCGGGGAGCTGTTTTTT.